Presented here are 7 T cell receptor beta chains from one specimen sequenced in a study of T cell responses to AZD1222 COVID-19 vaccine. The method was immunoSEQ multiplex PCR; TCRdb's version includes in-frame clones alone and lacks a portion of them. The sample has roughly 120,000 clones, 80% to 90% seen once. The sequencing used peripheral blood, collected on day 0 of MenACWY control vaccination. The receptor source for this set is an adult in good health.

V usage is TRBV24-1 and J usage is TRBJ2-1; 11 bases line up with TRBD2. Germline loops: CDR1 KGHDR, CDR2 SFDVKD. The CDR3 has 14 amino acids. V gave up 2 bases and J gave up 10 bases; unmatched junction bases: 3. CDR3 nucleotides: TGTGCCACCAGTGATTCACTAGCGGGAGTCGAGCAGTTCTTC. Translation gives CATSDSLAGVEQFF.

The rearrangement links TRBV3-1 (or the pseudogene TRBV3-2) to TRBJ2-5; 7 bases fit TRBD2. CDR1 is LGHDT and CDR2 is YNNKEL in the germline V gene (reference sequence). V was pared by 2 bases and J by 7 bases, with 10 bases of the junction left unmatched. The CDR3 is 15 amino acids. CDR3 sequence reads: CASSQPLALGGTQYF. The CDR3 DNA is TGTGCCAGCAGCCAACCACTAGCGTTGGGTGGGACCCAGTACTTC.

V usage is TRBV11-1 and J usage is TRBJ1-3, with D possibly being TRBD1 (5 bases). Trimming stripped 3 bases from V and 2 bases from J, with 8 bases between. The CDR3 extends over 14 amino acids. The germline CDR1 and CDR2 sequences are SGHAT and FQDESV (reference sequence). The DNA of the CDR3 is TGTGCCAGCAGCTTCGGACAAACTGGAAACACCATATATTTT. This translates into CASSFGQTGNTIYF.

V usage is TRBV11-2 and J usage is TRBJ2-7, with D hard to call. The germline V gene encodes CDR1 SGHAT and CDR2 FQNNGV. V was cut by 1 base and J by 6 bases, with 7 bases left in between. There are 12 residues in the CDR3. The CDR3 sequence: CASSLAKLEQYF. CDR3 bases: TGTGCCAGCAGCTTAGCAAAACTCGAGCAGTACTTC.

The V gene is TRBV7-3, the J gene TRBJ2-3, with D possibly being TRBD2 (5 bases). The V and J ends lost 6 bases and 3 bases respectively, with 10 bases between them. The germline V gene encodes CDR1 SGHTA and CDR2 FQGTGA. The CDR3 loop spans 13 amino acids. The CDR3 DNA reads TGTGCCAGCAGTTACCGAGGGACAGATACGCAGTATTTT. It codes for CASSYRGTDTQYF.

The rearrangement uses TRBV5-6 and TRBJ2-7; possibly TRBD1 for D (6 bases). Trimming shortened V by 3 bases and J by 3 bases, and 16 bases separated the two germline ends. The CDR3 is made up of 15 amino acids. Germline CDR1 reads SGHDT; CDR2 reads YYEEEE. The CDR3 region is CASSSLGWGLYEQYF. DNA for the CDR3: TGTGCCAGCAGCTCCCTAGGGTGGGGGCTCTACGAGCAGTACTTC.

The chain combines TRBV5-1 with TRBJ2-7; no reliable D call. The CDR3 covers 15 residues. Germline assignment: CDR1 SGHRS and CDR2 YFSETQ. V was trimmed by 0 bases and J by 4 bases, leaving 14 bases between them. In DNA form, the CDR3 reads TGCGCCAGCAGCTTGGCAGGTGGCTTTCGTTACGAGCAGTACTTC. It codes for CASSLAGGFRYEQYF. Full variable domain (remainder filled in from reference TRBV5-1 and TRBJ2-7): KAGVTQTPRYLIKTRGQQVTLSCSPISGHRSVSWYQQTPGQGLQFLFEYFSETQRNKGNFPGRFSGRQFSNSRSEMNVSTLELGDSALYLCASSLAGGFRYEQYFGPGTRLTVT.